The 13 T cell receptor beta chains reported below all come from one sample, sequenced in a study of blood T cell repertoires in COVID-19. Data came from immunoSEQ multiplex PCR; TCRdb stores just in-frame clones and leaves some out. The sample holds roughly 200,000 clones; approximately 90% are singletons and the top ten take 1.2%. Sample: PBMCs or T cells enriched from blood (not recorded which). Receptor source: a man aged 25-45 years who had recovered from COVID-19.

This clone was found once. The rearrangement joins TRBV4-3 to TRBJ1-4; 11 bases are shared with TRBD1. Trimming took 1 base from V and 6 from J; bases not matched to a gene: 4. Germline CDR1 and CDR2: LGHNA and YSLEER. The CDR3 loop spans 16 amino acids. The CDR3 coding sequence is TGCGCCAGCAGCCAAGGGACAGGGGGCGGCGATGAAAAACTGTTTTTT. Its protein is CASSQGTGGGDEKLFF.

The rearrangement joins TRBV14 to TRBJ2-5, with D perhaps matching TRBD1 (6 bases). In germline, CDR1 is SGHDN, CDR2 FVKESK. V lost 4 bases and J lost 4, with 16 bases in between. The CDR3 has 15 residues. CDR3 sequence (DNA): TGTGCCAGCAGCCCAACAGGGTTGAGGCGAGAGACCCAGTACTTC. It codes for CASSPTGLRRETQYF.

The chain links TRBV6-5 to TRBJ2-2; unclear D gene. CDR1 and CDR2 (germline): MNHEY, SVGAGI. Trimming removed 7 bases from V and 6 bases from J, with 12 bases in between. CDR3 length: 13 residues. Written as DNA, the CDR3 is TGTGCCAGCAAAAGTGGAGATCCCGGGGAGCTGTTTTTT. Encoded protein: CASKSGDPGELFF.

The V call is TRBV19, the J call TRBJ2-7; D possibly corresponds to TRBD1 (6 bases). Trimming cost V 4 bases and J 3 bases, with 10 bases left between them. Germline values: CDR1 LNHDA, CDR2 SQIVND (reference sequence). This CDR3 contains 13 residues. The CDR3 reads CASSTKQGYEQYF. The DNA for the CDR3 is TGTGCCAGTAGTACAAAACAGGGCTACGAGCAGTACTTC.

The chain couples TRBV13 to TRBJ2-2, with D unclear. Germline-derived CDR1 and CDR2 are PRHDT and FYEKMQ (reference sequence). The germline V and J ends were trimmed by 5 bases and 2 bases, with 9 bases remaining between them. The CDR3 is made up of 14 amino acids. This CDR3 reads CASSPGSNTGELFF. In DNA form, the CDR3 reads TGTGCCAGCAGCCCCGGGTCCAACACCGGGGAGCTGTTTTTT. The full variable domain, in which reference TRBV13 and TRBJ2-2 provide the parts outside the CDR3, is AAGVIQSPRHLIKEKRETATLKCYPIPRHDTVYWYQQGPGQDPQFLISFYEKMQSDKGSIPDRFSAQQFSDYHSELNMSSLELGDSALYFCASSPGSNTGELFFGEGSRLTVL.

The V gene is TRBV19, the J gene TRBJ1-5; no definite D call. Germline lookup yields CDR1 LNHDA and CDR2 SQIVND (reference sequence). V was shortened by 5 bases and J by 6 bases, with 14 bases between the two germline ends. This CDR3 comprises 14 residues. This CDR3 is CASSLRELIQPQHF. The CDR3 nucleotides read TGTGCCAGTAGTCTCCGGGAATTAATTCAGCCCCAGCATTTT.

The chain couples TRBV6-2 or TRBV6-3 to TRBJ2-1, with TRBD2 matching 10 bases. CDR3 length: 16 amino acids. Trimming at V came to 2 bases and at J to 6 bases, leaving 7 bases not matched to a gene. Germline values: CDR1 MNHEY, CDR2 SVGEGT. CDR3 coding DNA: TGTGCCAGCAGTTACCCCCTAGCGGGAGTTCGCAATGAGCAGTTCTTC. It specifies CASSYPLAGVRNEQFF.

This clone was picked up one time. The chain has TRBV7-6 and TRBJ2-2, with 7 nucleotides matching TRBD1. This CDR3 is 14 amino acids long. V dropped 5 bases and J dropped 2; count of bases not matched to a gene: 2. Per germline, CDR1 SGHVS and CDR2 FNYEAQ. In nucleotides, the CDR3 is TGTGCCAGCAGCCGGGACAGAAACACCGGGGAGCTGTTTTTT. It specifies CASSRDRNTGELFF. Combining the CDR3 with reference TRBV7-6 and TRBJ2-2 gives the whole variable domain GAGVSQSPRYKVTKRGQDVALRCDPISGHVSLYWYRQALGQGPEFLTYFNYEAQQDKSGLPNDRFSAERPEGSISTLTIQRTEQRDSAMYRCASSRDRNTGELFFGEGSRLTVL.

The chain is built from TRBV2 and TRBJ1-5, with TRBD1 matching over 8 bases. The V gene's germline CDR1 is SNHLY and CDR2 FYNNEI. V was clipped by 5 bases and J by 4 bases; unmatched bases: 4. This CDR3 has 14 residues. The DNA for the CDR3 is TGTGCCAGCAGTACTGACAGGGGTAATCAGCCCCAGCATTTT. This translates into CASSTDRGNQPQHF.

V usage is TRBV9 and J usage is TRBJ2-3, with 9 bases matching TRBD1. CDR1 and CDR2 from the germline V gene are SGDLS and YYNGEE. The CDR3 has 16 residues. The V and J ends lost 3 bases and 4 bases, in that order; junction bases with no gene match: 9. As DNA, the CDR3 is TGTGCCAGCAGCGAGTACGGGACAGGGTTCTCAGATACGCAGTATTTT. Translation gives CASSEYGTGFSDTQYF.

The chain joins TRBV12-3 or TRBV12-4 to TRBJ1-1; no clear D gene. Trimming shortened V by 4 bases and J by 1 base, and 7 bases separated the two germline ends. The CDR3 runs 13 residues. CDR3 loop: CASSYGENTEAFF. CDR3 sequence (DNA): TGTGCCAGCAGTTACGGGGAGAACACTGAAGCTTTCTTT.

V usage is TRBV4-1 and J usage is TRBJ1-5; D not certain. Germline CDR1 reads MGHRA; CDR2 reads YSYEKL. The CDR3 has 15 residues. Trimming shortened V by 3 bases and J by 0 bases, and 9 bases separated the two germline ends. CDR3 in amino acids: CASSQVLYSNQPQHF. CDR3 DNA sequence: TGCGCCAGCAGCCAGGTCCTCTATAGCAATCAGCCCCAGCATTTT.

J is TRBJ1-5 and V is TRBV27; D unresolved. This CDR3 has 14 residues. Per germline, CDR1 MNHEY and CDR2 SMNVEV (reference sequence). Trimming shortened V by 9 bases and J by 6 bases, and 18 bases separated the two germline ends. The CDR3 DNA reads TGTGCCAGTAGTAACCGGGATTCGGGTCAGCCCCAGCATTTT. Protein sequence: CASSNRDSGQPQHF.